Shown below are 32 T cell receptor beta chains from a single sample sequenced in a study of shared clonotypes between healthy human individuals. Here immunoSEQ multiplex PCR was the method, and the copy in TCRdb shows in-frame clones only, minus some. The table records 2 million to 2.5 million clones, roughly 91% of them present only once. Naive CD8 populations comprised CD45RO-negative cells positively selected for CCR7, excluding terminally differentiated effector memory CD45RA+ cells. Sequences were obtained from naive CD8+ T cells from PBMCs. These receptor sequences come from a man in his late teens or twenties in good health. Some clones in this sample may be carry-over from other donors' samples.

The V call is TRBV10-3, the J call TRBJ2-7; 10 nucleotides line up with TRBD1. This CDR3 has 14 amino acids. Germline CDR1 and CDR2: ENHRY and SYGVKD. V was pared by 6 bases and J by 4 bases, with 6 bases of the junction left unmatched. The CDR3 bases are TGTGCCATCAGGGACGGGACAGGGGATTACGAGCAGTACTTC. Translating gives CAIRDGTGDYEQYF.

The V call is TRBV4-2, the J call TRBJ2-1; D gene uncertain. This CDR3 has 12 residues. CDR1 LGHNA and CDR2 YNFKEQ come from the germline V gene. Trimming cost V 3 bases and J 8 bases, with 8 bases left between them. The CDR3 DNA reads TGTGCCAGCAGCCAGTCGCTTCATGAGCAGTTCTTC. It encodes CASSQSLHEQFF.

The gene calls are TRBV4-3 and TRBJ1-2; 8 bases are a match to TRBD1. CDR3 length equals 16 residues. Trimming at V came to 0 bases and at J to 4 bases, leaving 7 bases not matched to a gene. The germline V gene has CDR1 LGHNA and CDR2 YSLEER. DNA of the CDR3: TGCGCCAGCAGCCAAGAGAGGACAGGGTCGGGCTATGGCTACACCTTC. The encoded protein is CASSQERTGSGYGYTF.

The rearrangement joins TRBV9 to TRBJ2-1, with 8 nucleotides matching TRBD1. The CDR3 covers 16 residues. Germline-derived CDR1 and CDR2 are SGDLS and YYNGEE. The ends lost 4 bases at V and 0 bases at J; junction bases unmatched: 6. The CDR3 coding sequence is TGTGCCAGCAGCCTGACAGGGGAAGTCTCCTACAATGAGCAGTTCTTC. Protein: CASSLTGEVSYNEQFF.

The chain employs TRBV4-1 and TRBJ2-7; TRBD2 is a possible D gene (7 bases). The germline gives CDR1 MGHRA, CDR2 YSYEKL. Trimming took 5 bases from V and 1 from J, leaving 18 bases between them. The CDR3 is 16 amino acids. Written as DNA, the CDR3 is TGCGCCAGCAGCGAAGGGCCCGGGGGGCCGTCCTACGAGCAGTACTTC. It is translated as CASSEGPGGPSYEQYF.

The chain uses TRBV27 and TRBJ1-1, with 9 bases lining up with TRBD1. V lost 8 bases and J lost 0; bases outside the gene matches: 10. The CDR3 runs 16 residues. Germline V gene lookup returns CDR1 MNHEY and CDR2 SMNVEV (reference sequence). The CDR3 reads CASRSQGAGMNTEAFF. CDR3 coding DNA: TGTGCCAGCCGATCACAGGGGGCGGGAATGAACACTGAAGCTTTCTTT.

V usage is TRBV5-8 and J usage is TRBJ2-7, with D tentatively TRBD1 (8 bases). The CDR3 contains 14 residues. CDR1 is SGHTS, CDR2 YDEGEE, per germline. Between the trimmed V and J ends, which lost 3 bases and 3 bases, there was a span of 13 bases. The CDR3 DNA follows: TGTGCCAGCAGCTGGGGGGGACAGGACTACGAGCAGTACTTC. Amino acid sequence: CASSWGGQDYEQYF.

This rearrangement joins TRBV21-1 to TRBJ2-1; TRBD1, the table's D call, was not compared with the DNA. TRBV21-1 is a documented pseudogene. There are 13 residues in the CDR3. CDR3 nucleotide sequence: TGTGCCTGCATGACAGGAAAAAACCGCGAGCAGTTCTTC. Translated, it gives CACMTGKNREQFF.

The rearrangement uses TRBV10-3 and TRBJ2-2, with 7 bases matching TRBD2. Germline V gives CDR1 ENHRY, CDR2 SYGVKD. This CDR3 is 15 amino acids long. The V segment lost 11 bases and the J segment 4 bases; nucleotides outside the gene matches: 13. CDR3 nucleotides: TGTGCCTCAAGGTGGGGGGGAGATGGCACCGGGGAGCTGTTTTTT. Translation gives CASRWGGDGTGELFF.

The rearrangement joins TRBV28 to TRBJ2-3; possibly TRBD1 or TRBD2 for D (5 bases each). Trimming removed 7 bases from V and 2 bases from J, with 10 bases in between. This CDR3 region has 13 residues. Germline loops: CDR1 MDHEN, CDR2 SYDVKM. The CDR3 spells CASMGVHTDTQYF. Written as DNA, the CDR3 is TGTGCCAGCATGGGGGTACACACAGATACGCAGTATTTT.

The chain has TRBV7-2 and TRBJ1-2; tentatively, D is TRBD1 (5 bases). Trimming cost V 3 bases and J 4 bases, with 9 bases left between them. CDR1 and CDR2 from the germline V gene are SGHTA and FQGNSA. This CDR3 comprises 13 residues. The CDR3 region has the DNA TGTGCCAGCAGCTTCCGAGACAGCTATGGCTACACCTTC. Protein: CASSFRDSYGYTF.

The sample holds one count of this clone. The V gene is TRBV30, the J gene TRBJ2-3; D not resolved. Germline CDR1 is GTSNPN and CDR2 is SVGIG (reference sequence). Trimming removed 0 bases at V and 5 bases at J, with 6 bases between. The CDR3 is made up of 12 amino acids. Here the CDR3 DNA reads TGTGCCTGGAGTGTGTCGGGAGATACGCAGTATTTT. This translates into CAWSVSGDTQYF.

The chain couples TRBV5-6 to TRBJ2-1; possible D gene TRBD2, 6 bases. The CDR3 has 16 residues. The germline gives CDR1 SGHDT, CDR2 YYEEEE. Trimming pared 4 bases from V and 4 bases from J, leaving 18 bases between. The CDR3 protein is CASSGQGSSAYNEQFF. CDR3 nucleotide sequence: TGTGCCAGCAGCGGCCAGGGATCTAGCGCATACAATGAGCAGTTCTTC.

This clone was seen once. The chain's CDR3 is CSGTNSEAFF. CDR3 bases: TGCAGCGGGACAAACTCTGAAGCTTTCTTT. V is TRBV29-1 and J is TRBJ1-1; TRBD1 is a possible D gene (5 bases). The V gene's germline CDR1 is SQVTM and CDR2 ANQGSEA. The CDR3 has 10 amino acids. Trimming stripped 7 bases from V and 6 bases from J, with 9 bases between.

This sequence joins TRBV28 and TRBJ1-4; D perhaps matches TRBD1 (5 bases). This CDR3 has 11 residues. Germline V CDR1 and CDR2: MDHEN, SYDVKM. V lost 1 base and J 12 bases, leaving 6 bases between the germline ends. The CDR3 sequence: CASSLFRELFF. The CDR3 nucleotides are TGTGCCAGCAGTTTATTCAGGGAACTGTTTTTT.

With regard to this clone: The identical CDR3 is also encoded by other nucleotide sequences in the sample. This chain links TRBV11-2 with TRBJ1-1; no clear D. Germline values: CDR1 SGHAT, CDR2 FQNNGV. Trimming stripped 0 bases from V and 2 bases from J, with 4 bases between. This CDR3 is built from 13 residues. CDR3 amino acids: CASSLDPNTEAFF. In DNA form, the CDR3 reads TGTGCCAGCAGCTTAGATCCCAACACTGAAGCTTTCTTT.

The chain employs TRBV5-4 and TRBJ2-2; no clear D gene. Trimming shortened V by 3 bases and J by 5 bases, and 2 bases separated the two germline ends. In germline, CDR1 is SGHNT, CDR2 YYREEE (reference sequence). This CDR3 has 11 amino acids. The CDR3 region is CASSSTGELFF. In nucleotides, the CDR3 is TGTGCCAGCAGCTCGACCGGGGAGCTGTTTTTT. The full variable domain, rest sourced from reference TRBV5-4 and TRBJ2-2, is ETGVTQSPTHLIKTRGQQVTLRCSSQSGHNTVSWYQQALGQGPQFIFQYYREEENGRGNFPPRFSGLQFPNYSSELNVNALELDDSALYLCASSSTGELFFGEGSRLTVL.

Comments on this clone: At the DNA level, this CDR3 is encoded by other sequences in the same sample as well. The genes are TRBV7-9 and TRBJ2-7; D possibly uses TRBD1 or TRBD2 (5 bases each). Germline CDR1 is SEHNR and CDR2 is FQNEAQ (reference sequence). V gave up 4 bases and J gave up 0 bases, with 10 bases separating them. CDR3 size: 14 residues. CDR3 nucleotide sequence: TGTGCCAGCAGCTCGGGACGGGGCTCCTACGAGCAGTACTTC. Translating gives CASSSGRGSYEQYF. Complete variable domain (other parts from reference TRBV7-9 and TRBJ2-7): DTGVSQNPRHKITKRGQNVTFRCDPISEHNRLYWYRQTLGQGPEFLTYFQNEAQLEKSRLLSDRFSAERPKGSFSTLEIQRTEQGDSAMYLCASSSGRGSYEQYFGPGTRLTVT.

This chain connects TRBV14 to TRBJ2-7; 9 nucleotides agree with TRBD2. This CDR3 region has 16 residues. V shed 2 bases and J 6 bases; nucleotides not matched to a gene: 11. Germline CDR1 and CDR2: SGHDN and FVKESK. In DNA, the CDR3 is TGTGCCAGCAGCCAACTTTTGCGCGGGAGGGCCGGCGAGCAGTACTTC. It specifies CASSQLLRGRAGEQYF.

V and J are TRBV19 and TRBJ2-7; no firm D call. Trimming removed 5 bases from V and 6 bases from J, with 14 bases in between. The CDR3 length is 13 residues. Germline lookup yields CDR1 LNHDA and CDR2 SQIVND (reference sequence). The CDR3 DNA sequence: TGTGCCAGTAGTCGCCAGGAGAGGCTCGAGCAGTACTTC. As protein: CASSRQERLEQYF.

The chain carries TRBV6-5 and TRBJ2-1; 7 nucleotides agree with TRBD2. V lost 4 bases and J lost 5; bases outside the gene matches: 8. This CDR3 is built from 15 residues. The germline V gene has CDR1 MNHEY and CDR2 SVGAGI. The CDR3 protein is CASSLGGPPHNEQFF. CDR3 nucleotide sequence: TGTGCCAGCAGTTTGGGAGGGCCCCCCCACAATGAGCAGTTCTTC.

The chain joins TRBV30 to TRBJ1-5; tentative D call: TRBD1 (5 bases). Germline CDR1 is GTSNPN and CDR2 is SVGIG (reference sequence). This CDR3 is built from 15 residues. Trimming shortened V by 2 bases and J by 7 bases, and 18 bases separated the two germline ends. CDR3 region: CAWSRHALGAQPQHF. CDR3 bases: TGTGCCTGGAGTCGTCATGCACTTGGGGCACAGCCCCAGCATTTT.

The V gene is TRBV13, the J gene TRBJ2-1; 7 positions match TRBD1. The junction had 1 base not matched to a gene; V was cut back by 3 bases and J by 5 bases. Looked up from germline, CDR1 is PRHDT and CDR2 is FYEKMQ (reference sequence). This CDR3 is 13 amino acids long. The CDR3 DNA follows: TGTGCCAGCAGCTTCGGGACAGACAATGAGCAGTTCTTC. Amino acid sequence: CASSFGTDNEQFF.

The chain joins TRBV25-1 to TRBJ2-3; no definite D call. V lost 0 bases, J lost 2 bases, and 12 bases lay in between. CDR3 size: 16 residues. Germline CDR1 reads MGHDK; CDR2 reads SYGVNS. CDR3 sequence reads: CASSEYGGGHTDTQYF. CDR3 nucleotides: TGTGCCAGCAGTGAATATGGCGGTGGGCACACAGATACGCAGTATTTT.

As concerns this clone: The junction departs from the called germline gene at one end, perhaps through a read error. The chain links TRBV27 to TRBJ2-3, with D possibly being TRBD1 (6 bases). This CDR3 spans 13 amino acids. Germline V lookup: CDR1 MNHEY, CDR2 SMNVEV (reference sequence). Here the CDR3 reads CVSSSNREDTQYF. CDR3 coding DNA: TGTGTCAGCAGTTCTAACAGGGAGGATACGCAGTATTTT.

This clone showed up just once. In the same sample, other DNA sequences code for this CDR3. This rearrangement joins TRBV27 to TRBJ2-1, with unresolved D. The V end lost 6 bases, the J end lost 3 bases, and 3 bases lay between the germline ends. Germline CDR1 reads MNHEY; CDR2 reads SMNVEV (reference sequence). The CDR3 is 11 residues long. CDR3 region: CASRLYNEQFF. The CDR3 DNA sequence: TGTGCCAGCAGACTCTACAATGAGCAGTTCTTC.

The chain combines TRBV27 with TRBJ1-2; 8 positions match TRBD1. Germline trimming cut 6 bases from V and 4 bases from J; bases unmatched to any gene: 10. Germline assignment: CDR1 MNHEY and CDR2 SMNVEV (reference sequence). This CDR3 is built from 15 residues. Written as DNA, the CDR3 is TGTGCCAGCAGCCTGACAGGGGCCCCGACCTATGGCTACACCTTC. This sequence encodes CASSLTGAPTYGYTF.

This clone showed up just a few times. The genes are TRBV27 and TRBJ2-7, with D uncertain. The CDR3 is made up of 13 amino acids. V lost 7 bases to trimming and J lost 3 bases, with 13 bases between them. Per the germline V gene, CDR1 is MNHEY and CDR2 is SMNVEV (reference sequence). CDR3 nucleotide sequence: TGTGCCAGCAATTCAAAGGACGGCTACGAGCAGTACTTC. It codes for CASNSKDGYEQYF.

The J gene is TRBJ1-1, the V gene TRBV6-1; D is unclear. The CDR3 runs to 17 residues. Trimming took 2 bases from V and 3 from J, leaving 19 bases between them. In germline, CDR1 is MNHNS, CDR2 SASEGT. The CDR3: CASSEWFSGEDYTEAFF. CDR3 bases: TGTGCCAGCAGTGAATGGTTCAGCGGGGAGGACTACACTGAAGCTTTCTTT.

The chain employs TRBV18 and TRBJ1-4; D gene uncertain. Germline CDR1 reads KGHSH; CDR2 reads LQKENI. V shed 0 bases and J shed 5 bases, with 13 bases lying between them. CDR3 length: 16 amino acids. CDR3 nucleotide sequence: TGTGCCAGCTCACCACCGGCGGGAGAAACGAATGAAAAACTGTTTTTT. Amino acid sequence: CASSPPAGETNEKLFF.

V is TRBV9 and J is TRBJ1-1; 9 bases align to TRBD1. Germline V CDR1 and CDR2: SGDLS, YYNGEE. This CDR3 region has 15 residues. Losses at the gene ends were 3 bases for V and 1 base for J; bases not matched to a gene: 4. CDR3 in DNA: TGTGCCAGCAGCGCAGACAGGGGGACGAACACTGAAGCTTTCTTT. It is translated as CASSADRGTNTEAFF.

This clone was seen only once. The chain has TRBV5-6 and TRBJ2-2; D not resolved. Germline CDR1 and CDR2: SGHDT and YYEEEE. There are 11 residues in the CDR3. V dropped 2 bases and J dropped 9 bases, with 5 bases sitting between them. CDR3 in DNA: TGTGCCAGCAGCTTTTCGCGGGAGCTGTTTTTT. Encoded protein: CASSFSRELFF.